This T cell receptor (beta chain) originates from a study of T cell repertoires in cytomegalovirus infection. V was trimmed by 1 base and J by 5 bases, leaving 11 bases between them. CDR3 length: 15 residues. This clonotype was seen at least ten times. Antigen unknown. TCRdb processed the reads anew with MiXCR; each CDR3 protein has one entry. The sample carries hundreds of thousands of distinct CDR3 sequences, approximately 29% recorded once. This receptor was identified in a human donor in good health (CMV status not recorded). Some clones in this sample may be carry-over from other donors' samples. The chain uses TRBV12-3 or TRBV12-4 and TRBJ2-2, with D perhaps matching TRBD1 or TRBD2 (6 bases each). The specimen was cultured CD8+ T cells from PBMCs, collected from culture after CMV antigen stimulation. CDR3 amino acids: CASSLGRGRTGELFF. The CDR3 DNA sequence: TGTGCCAGCAGTTTAGGTCGGGGGCGGACCGGGGAGCTGTTTTTT.